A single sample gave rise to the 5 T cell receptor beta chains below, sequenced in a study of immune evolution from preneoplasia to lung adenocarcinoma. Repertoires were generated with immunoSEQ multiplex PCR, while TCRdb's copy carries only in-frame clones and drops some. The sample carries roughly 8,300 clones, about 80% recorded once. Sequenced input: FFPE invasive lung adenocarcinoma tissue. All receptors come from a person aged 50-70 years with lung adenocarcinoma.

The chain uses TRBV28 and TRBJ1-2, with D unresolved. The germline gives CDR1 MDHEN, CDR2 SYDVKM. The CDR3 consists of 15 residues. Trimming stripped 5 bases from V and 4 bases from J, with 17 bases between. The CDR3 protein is CASSQSNWGGYGYTF. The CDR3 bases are TGTGCCAGCAGTCAATCTAACTGGGGAGGCTATGGCTACACCTTC.

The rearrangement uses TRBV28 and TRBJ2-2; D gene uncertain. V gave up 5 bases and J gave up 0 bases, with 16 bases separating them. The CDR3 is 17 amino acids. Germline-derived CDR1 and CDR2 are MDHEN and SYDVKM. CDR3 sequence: CASSPGRGRPNTGELFF. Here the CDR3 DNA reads TGTGCCAGCAGTCCCGGTCGCGGACGCCCGAACACCGGGGAGCTGTTTTTT.

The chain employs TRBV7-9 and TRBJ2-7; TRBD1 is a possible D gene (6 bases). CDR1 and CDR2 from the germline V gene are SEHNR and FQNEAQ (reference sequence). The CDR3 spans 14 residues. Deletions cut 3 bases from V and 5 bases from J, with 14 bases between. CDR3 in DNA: TGTGCCAGCAGCTTTGCAGGGGAGACCGACGAGCAGTACTTC. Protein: CASSFAGETDEQYF. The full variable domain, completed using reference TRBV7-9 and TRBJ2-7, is DTGVSQNPRHKITKRGQNVTFRCDPISEHNRLYWYRQTLGQGPEFLTYFQNEAQLEKSRLLSDRFSAERPKGSFSTLEIQRTEQGDSAMYLCASSFAGETDEQYFGPGTRLTVT.

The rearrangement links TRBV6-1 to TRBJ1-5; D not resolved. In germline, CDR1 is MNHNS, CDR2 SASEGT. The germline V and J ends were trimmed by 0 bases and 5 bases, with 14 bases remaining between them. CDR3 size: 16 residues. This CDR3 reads CASSEAVLADHQPQHF. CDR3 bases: TGTGCCAGCAGTGAAGCTGTATTGGCAGACCATCAGCCCCAGCATTTT.

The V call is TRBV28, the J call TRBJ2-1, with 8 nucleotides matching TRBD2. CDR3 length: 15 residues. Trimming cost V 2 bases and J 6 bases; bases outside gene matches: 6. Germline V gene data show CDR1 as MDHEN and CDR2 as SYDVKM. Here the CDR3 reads CASSLRTSFSNEQFF. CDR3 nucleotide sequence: TGTGCCAGCAGTTTAAGGACTAGCTTTTCCAATGAGCAGTTCTTC.